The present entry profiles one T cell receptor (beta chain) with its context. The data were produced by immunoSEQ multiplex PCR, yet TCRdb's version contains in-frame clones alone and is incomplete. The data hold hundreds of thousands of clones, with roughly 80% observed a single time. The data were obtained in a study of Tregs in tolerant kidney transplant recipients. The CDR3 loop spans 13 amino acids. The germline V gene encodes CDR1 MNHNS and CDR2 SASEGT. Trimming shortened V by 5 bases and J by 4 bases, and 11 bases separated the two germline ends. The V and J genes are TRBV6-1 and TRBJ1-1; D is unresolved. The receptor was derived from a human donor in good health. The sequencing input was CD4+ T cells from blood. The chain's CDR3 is CASSLRAATEAFF. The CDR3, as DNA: TGTGCCAGCAGTCTACGCGCGGCCACTGAAGCTTTCTTT.